This T cell receptor (beta chain) was sequenced in a study of post-analysis software for immune sequencing data. Whole-study context: Several disease courses (relapsing-remitting, secondary progressive and progressive-relapsing) of multiple sclerosis were included. The study, taken as a whole, reports: TRBV segments more frequent in patients than in controls numbered several and included TRBV5-6, TRBV5-1 and TRBV20-1.

Presence of unique molecular identifiers characterized the TCR beta cDNA libraries. TCRdb reprocessed the PCR reads with MiXCR, giving one entry per CDR3 protein. The sample consists of hundreds of thousands of distinct CDR3 sequences, around 40% of them appearing once. As to this clonotype: The target antigen is unknown.

Germline V gene lookup returns CDR1 MNHEY and CDR2 SVGEGT. The CDR3 is 16 residues long. Sequencing was performed on blood. The source of this sequence is a girl aged 5-17 years with multiple sclerosis. This rearrangement joins TRBV6-2 or TRBV6-3 to TRBJ2-7; 11 bases are shared with TRBD2. TRBJ2-5 explains the end of the DNA better; the J call may be wrong. CDR3: CASSTYSGRAVETQYF. CDR3 nucleotides: TGTGCCAGCAGTACCTATAGCGGGAGGGCTGTGGAGACCCAGTACTTC.